This T cell receptor (beta chain) was recovered during a study of molecular identifiers for immune sequencing clone quantification. In its sample, this clonotype was seen a few times. This CDR3 is 14 amino acids long. With 5 bases removed from V and 3 bases from J, the gap between germline ends came to 14 bases. CDR1 is LNHDA, CDR2 SQIVND, per germline (reference sequence). TCRdb reanalysed the PCR reads using MiXCR and keeps one entry per CDR3 protein. The sample holds approximately 500,000 distinct CDR3 sequences, about 20% seen once. This TCR was sampled from a human donor in good health. Some libraries in this study had Jurkat cell RNA spiked in. Sequenced input: naive CD8+ T cells from blood, with Jurkat cell RNA spiked in. Subset of the sample: FACS-sorted CD8+CD4-CCR7+CD45RA+ naive T cells. V usage is TRBV19 and J usage is TRBJ2-7; TRBD2 might be the D (6 bases). The CDR3 DNA is TGTGCCAGTAGTGCAGCGGGTATAATCTACGAGCAGTACTTC. It is translated as CASSAAGIIYEQYF.